Listed here are 19 T cell receptor beta chains from one sample, sequenced in a study of shared clonotypes between healthy human individuals. The protocol was immunoSEQ multiplex PCR, while the TCRdb copy is restricted to in-frame clones and leaves out a portion. The data contain around 2,000,000 clones, 95% of them singletons. The sequencing sample was made of naive CD4+ T cells sorted from blood. Subset meaning: CD45RA+ positively selected. These receptors were obtained from a young man in good health.

CDR3 bases: TGTGCCAGCAGCGACCTCTGCCATACCGGGCCCAAGGCAGGCATTCAGTACTTC. This encodes CASSDLCHTGPKAGIQYF. The chain uses TRBV21-1 and TRBJ2-4. TRBV21-1 is assigned pseudogene status. The CDR3 loop spans 18 amino acids.

This chain connects TRBV30 to TRBJ2-3; D possibly matches TRBD1 or TRBD2 (5 bases each). V was trimmed by 1 base and J by 5 bases, leaving 13 bases between them. The length of the CDR3 is 14 residues. Germline CDR1 GTSNPN, CDR2 SVGIG (reference sequence). CDR3 amino acids: CAWSGRGQGDTQYF. The CDR3 bases are TGTGCCTGGAGTGGTAGAGGGCAGGGAGATACGCAGTATTTT.

The CDR3 reads CASSYSATDNYGYTF. The CDR3 region has the DNA TGTGCCAGCAGTTACTCAGCAACGGATAACTATGGCTACACCTTC. This chain links TRBV6-5 with TRBJ1-2; D unresolved. The CDR3 runs 15 residues. Trimming took off 0 bases at V and 1 base at J, with 9 bases between the two ends. Germline V gene lookup returns CDR1 MNHEY and CDR2 SVGAGI.

The chain links TRBV4-1 to TRBJ1-1; a possible D gene is TRBD1 (5 bases). CDR3 length: 12 residues. Germline V CDR1 and CDR2: MGHRA, YSYEKL. V was shortened by 5 bases and J by 11 bases, with 15 bases between the two germline ends. CDR3 DNA sequence: TGCGCCAGCAGCGGGGACCTGAAGGGTGCTTTCTTT. Residues: CASSGDLKGAFF.

This rearrangement joins TRBV28 to TRBJ2-3, with TRBD1 matching over 10 bases. The junction had 11 bases not matched to a gene; V was cut back by 7 bases and J by 4 bases. The CDR3 totals 16 residues. Germline V gene sequence: CDR1 MDHEN, CDR2 SYDVKM. The CDR3 sequence is CASTPPTGGASDTQYF. CDR3 nucleotides: TGTGCCAGCACCCCTCCGACAGGGGGCGCGTCAGATACGCAGTATTTT.

This clone appeared a single time. Mismatch with germline at one junction end may stem from a read error. This chain connects TRBV6-1 to TRBJ1-1; D remains ambiguous. CDR3 length: 13 amino acids. Germline lookup yields CDR1 MNHNS and CDR2 SASEGT. This CDR3 reads CTSNARPNTEAFF. As DNA, the CDR3 is TGTACCAGCAATGCCAGGCCGAACACTGAAGCTTTCTTT.

The V gene is TRBV7-6, the J gene TRBJ2-1; no definite D call. The CDR3 totals 12 residues. Germline lookup yields CDR1 SGHVS and CDR2 FNYEAQ. V was pared by 5 bases and J by 6 bases, with 8 bases between. The DNA for the CDR3 is TGTGCCAGCAGCCCCCTAGGCAATGAGCAGTTCTTC. Residues: CASSPLGNEQFF. The whole variable domain, filled in from reference TRBV7-6 and TRBJ2-1, reads GAGVSQSPRYKVTKRGQDVALRCDPISGHVSLYWYRQALGQGPEFLTYFNYEAQQDKSGLPNDRFSAERPEGSISTLTIQRTEQRDSAMYRCASSPLGNEQFFGPGTRLTVL.

The chain has TRBV5-1 and TRBJ1-4, with a possible D match to TRBD1 (6 bases). From germline, CDR1 is SGHRS and CDR2 YFSETQ. The germline V and J ends were trimmed by 1 base and 3 bases, with 13 bases remaining between them. CDR3 length equals 16 residues. CDR3 nucleotide sequence: TGCGCCAGCAGCTTGACAGGGCGCCCCTCTAATGAAAAACTGTTTTTT. This encodes CASSLTGRPSNEKLFF.

V is TRBV6-5 and J is TRBJ2-1; D might be TRBD1 (6 bases). CDR3 length: 10 amino acids. Germline V gene sequence: CDR1 MNHEY, CDR2 SVGAGI. V lost 10 bases, J lost 7 bases, and 8 bases lay in between. The CDR3 protein is CATQGNEQFF. Here the CDR3 DNA reads TGTGCCACACAGGGAAATGAGCAGTTCTTC.

The chain employs TRBV11-2 and TRBJ2-2; 9 nucleotides agree with TRBD1. The CDR3 runs to 16 residues. Unmatched junction bases numbered 6, after V lost 6 bases and J lost 1 base. The germline CDR1 and CDR2 sequences are SGHAT and FQNNGV. CDR3 nucleotide sequence: TGTGCCAGCAGATTTACAGGGGGCTTGAACACCGGGGAGCTGTTTTTT. This codes for CASRFTGGLNTGELFF.

The chain employs TRBV5-1 and TRBJ2-2, with 9 bases identical to TRBD1. Germline lookup yields CDR1 SGHRS and CDR2 YFSETQ. The CDR3 has 13 residues. V was pared by 10 bases and J by 4 bases, with 5 bases of the junction left unmatched. CDR3 DNA: TGCGCCGCCGGGACAGGGACCACCGGGGAGCTGTTTTTT. It encodes CAAGTGTTGELFF.

This CDR3 is CASSRGLAGEISYEQYF. The CDR3, as DNA: TGCGCCAGCAGCCGAGGACTAGCGGGAGAAATCTCCTACGAGCAGTACTTC. The chain joins TRBV4-3 to TRBJ2-7, with 13 positions matching TRBD2. V dropped 4 bases and J dropped 0; count of bases not matched to a gene: 6. Germline CDR1 and CDR2: LGHNA and YSLEER. The CDR3 is 17 amino acids.

The chain joins TRBV6-6 to TRBJ1-4; D is uncertain. The CDR3 loop spans 15 amino acids. CDR1 is MNHNY and CDR2 is SVGAGI in the germline V gene (reference sequence). The V end lost 0 bases, the J end lost 3 bases, and 8 bases lay between the germline ends. CDR3 DNA: TGTGCCAGCAGTTACTCATTGGGATCTAATGAAAAACTGTTTTTT. Translation gives CASSYSLGSNEKLFF.

Worth noting for this clone: This may stem from a read error, because a much larger clone lies one nucleotide away. The rearrangement uses TRBV28 and TRBJ1-2; D not certain. Trimming stripped 6 bases from V and 1 base from J, with 9 bases between. The CDR3 is 13 residues long. Germline V gene lookup returns CDR1 MDHEN and CDR2 SYDVKM. CDR3 DNA: TGTGCCAGCAGACCGACGGGTAACTATGGCTACACCTTC. This gives the protein CASRPTGNYGYTF.

The J gene is TRBJ2-3, the V gene TRBV30; 10 bases are shared with TRBD2. This CDR3 spans 20 amino acids. Trimming cost V 1 base and J 2 bases; bases outside gene matches: 18. The germline V gene has CDR1 GTSNPN and CDR2 SVGIG (reference sequence). The CDR3 loop reads CAWSGPLKAGGPGYTDTQYF. CDR3 DNA: TGTGCCTGGAGTGGACCCCTTAAAGCGGGGGGGCCCGGATACACAGATACGCAGTATTTT.

The chain carries TRBV19 and TRBJ2-4, with 8 bases aligning to TRBD1. From germline, CDR1 is LNHDA and CDR2 SQIVND (reference sequence). V lost 7 bases to trimming and J lost 1 base; unmatched junction nucleotides: 9. This CDR3 is 16 amino acids long. The CDR3 here is CASTEDRVGAKNIQYF. The DNA of the CDR3 is TGTGCCAGTACAGAGGACAGGGTCGGTGCCAAAAACATTCAGTACTTC.

The rearrangement links TRBV14 to TRBJ2-5, with D unclear. Germline V gene data show CDR1 as SGHDN and CDR2 as FVKESK. V lost 5 bases and J lost 1, with 11 bases in between. The CDR3 sequence is 14 residues long. The CDR3 loop is CASSTTRFQETQYF. The CDR3 DNA reads as TGTGCCAGCAGCACTACTCGATTCCAAGAGACCCAGTACTTC.

This chain connects TRBV15 to TRBJ2-1; 9 nucleotides align to TRBD1. There are 15 residues in the CDR3. Germline values: CDR1 LNHNV, CDR2 YYDKDF (reference sequence). The ends lost 5 bases at V and 8 bases at J; junction bases unmatched: 10. The CDR3 reads CATSRRDRVRDEQFF. The CDR3 DNA is TGTGCCACCAGCCGCCGGGACAGGGTTAGGGATGAGCAGTTCTTC.

The V call is TRBV7-2, the J call TRBJ2-7; 7 nucleotides align to TRBD1. Unmatched junction bases numbered 10, after V lost 5 bases and J lost 3 bases. The germline V gene encodes CDR1 SGHTA and CDR2 FQGNSA. The CDR3 has 15 residues. DNA of the CDR3: TGTGCCAGCAGCACACGGACAGGCGATCACTACGAGCAGTACTTC. Its protein is CASSTRTGDHYEQYF.